This is a list of T cell receptor beta chains from one sample in a study of T cell responses to AZD1222 COVID-19 vaccine. Some clones are missing from TCRdb's copy, which holds only in-frame ones; the method was immunoSEQ multiplex PCR. The table lists 90,000 to 120,000 clones, about 92% of them singletons. The sample here was peripheral blood, taken 28 days after the second AZD1222 dose. Every receptor here comes from an adult who received the AZD1222 COVID-19 vaccine. The CDR3 runs from the conserved cysteine through the conserved F or W. Each record gives: J gene, V gene, CDR3 protein.

TRBJ1-5 TRBV3-1/TRBV3-2 CASSPGVNQPQHF
TRBJ1-6 TRBV19 CATRDRVHNSPLHF
TRBJ2-2 TRBV29-1 CSVGPLNTGELFF
TRBJ1-1 TRBV5-4 CASSYRGLNTEAFF
TRBJ1-5 TRBV4-2 CASSQEFRQSHSNQPQHF
TRBJ1-5 TRBV5-5 CASSLTGGNQPQHF
TRBJ2-7 TRBV27 CASSPDAFSYEQYF
TRBJ2-2 TRBV4-1 CASSSRRQRGDTGELFF
TRBJ2-2 TRBV11-3 CASSLISTGELFF
TRBJ2-1 TRBV13 CASSPRGPVGPEQFF
TRBJ1-1 TRBV2 CASNSEGNTEAFF
TRBJ2-7 TRBV28 CASTTNSPRGSTYEQYF
TRBJ2-7 TRBV29-1 CSARDATYEQYF
TRBJ1-5 TRBV12-3/TRBV12-4 CASSPRGLQPQHF
TRBJ2-3 TRBV5-1 CASSLGASGGTDTQYF
TRBJ2-3 TRBV15 CATSSSARVADTQYF
TRBJ1-2 TRBV6-1 CASSELQTANYGYTF
TRBJ2-1 TRBV18 CASSPQAASSYNEQFF
TRBJ2-5 TRBV30 CAWSDGRKETQYF
TRBJ2-1 TRBV2 CASSGVGATSDYEQFF
TRBJ1-2 TRBV5-4 CASSRQDNYGYTF
TRBJ1-1 TRBV5-5 CASSLLGSLGQNTEAFF
TRBJ2-5 TRBV12-5 CASGSGFLETQYF
TRBJ2-2 TRBV5-1 CASSRDREDGELFF
TRBJ2-1 TRBV6-2/TRBV6-3 CASSVVAGAREQFF
TRBJ1-1 TRBV28 CASSLVTGVNTEAFF
TRBJ2-7 TRBV10-3 CAISDDRGTYEQYF
TRBJ2-3 TRBV18 CASSPGGAADTQYF
TRBJ2-7 TRBV15 CATSRDSGAIYEQYF
TRBJ1-5 TRBV19 CASSMQARSNQPQHF
TRBJ2-5 TRBV7-3 CASSLKAGQETQYF
TRBJ1-2 TRBV18 CASSQGIDYGYTF